The T cell receptor (beta chain) under discussion was sequenced for a study of blood T cell repertoires in COVID-19 (dated by TCRdb to 2018 to 2021). Notes on the research overall: Samples from collaborators originated in the United States, Italy and Spain and spanned both the acute and convalescent phases of COVID-19. The prospective study material was composed of cDNA or gDNA derived from T cells, B-cell-depleted T cells, or PBMCs. Subjects who had been exposed to COVID-19, were actively infected with it, or had recovered from it provided the deeply sampled blood TCRbeta repertoires that made up the dataset. Sample metadata almost always included a de-identified subject ID, COVID-19 status, age in years and sex. A freely available public database, intended as a resource for researchers studying the immune response to SARS-CoV-2, is where the repertoires were released. HLA class I and class II types, where available, came from metadata supplied by the sample provider rather than from assay-based typing. Samples were obtained from the ongoing ImmuneRACE study (first 160 participants) and from 1,254 subjects provided by 6 global collaborators. Points the paper makes about the study in general: How much clinical and demographic metadata was included differed by source and by participant, and the metadata was provided uncurated.

Each collaborating institution followed its own protocols to collect whole blood in K2EDTA tubes. For TCRbeta analysis, collaborators shipped samples as frozen whole blood, isolated PBMCs, or DNA extracted from either of those sample types. The immunoSEQ Assay, a bias-controlled multiplex PCR, was used to amplify TCRbeta CDR3 regions from genomic DNA. Per the source publication's procedure: The number of nucleated cells in each sample was estimated by amplification of reference gene primers within the assay. To quantify the absolute abundance of each unique TCRbeta CDR3 rearrangement, sequence reads were collapsed and filtered. For each sample, productive Simpson clonality was calculated as the square root of Simpson's diversity index across productive rearrangements. TCRdb's version of the immuneACCESS table is confined to in-frame rearrangements and falls short of the full clone set. An unresolved V gene accounts for under half of the shortfall where checked; the remainder is of unknown origin. The V and J calls and clone size are taken from that table; D and trimming were inferred from the DNA. A total of about 81,000 clones appear in this sample, approximately 80% of them only once. About 12% of the sample is held by the ten biggest clonotypes.

For CDR1 and CDR2, the germline V gene lists SGHRS and YFSETQ. Including the terminal cysteine and phenylalanine, the CDR3 comprises 13 residues. The DNA shown is the 39-base CDR3, in frame from base 1. V is reduced by 0 bases and J by 3 bases, leaving a spacing of 7 bases between them. A note on this clone: What this receptor recognizes is not known. No qualities accompany the bases; no much larger clone lies one base away.

This TCR was recovered from a human donor in a cohort sampled during active COVID-19. The specimen sequenced was peripheral blood. This chain is built from TRBV5-1 and TRBJ2-7; confidence is insufficient to name the D gene. The DNA reads as follows: TGCGCCAGCAGCTTGGATCATGTCTACGAGCAGTACTTC. Its protein is CASSLDHVYEQYF.